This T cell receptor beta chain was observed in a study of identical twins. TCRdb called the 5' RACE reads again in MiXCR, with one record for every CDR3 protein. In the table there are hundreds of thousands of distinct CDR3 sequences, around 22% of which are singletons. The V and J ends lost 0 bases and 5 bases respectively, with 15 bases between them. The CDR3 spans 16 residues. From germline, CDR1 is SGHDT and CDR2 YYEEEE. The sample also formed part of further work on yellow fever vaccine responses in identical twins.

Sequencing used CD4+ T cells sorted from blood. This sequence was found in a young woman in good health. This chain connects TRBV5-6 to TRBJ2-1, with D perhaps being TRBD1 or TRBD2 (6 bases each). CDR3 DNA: TGTGCCAGCAGCTTGGAGGGGGGCGAGGGTGACAATGAGCAGTTCTTC. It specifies CASSLEGGEGDNEQFF.